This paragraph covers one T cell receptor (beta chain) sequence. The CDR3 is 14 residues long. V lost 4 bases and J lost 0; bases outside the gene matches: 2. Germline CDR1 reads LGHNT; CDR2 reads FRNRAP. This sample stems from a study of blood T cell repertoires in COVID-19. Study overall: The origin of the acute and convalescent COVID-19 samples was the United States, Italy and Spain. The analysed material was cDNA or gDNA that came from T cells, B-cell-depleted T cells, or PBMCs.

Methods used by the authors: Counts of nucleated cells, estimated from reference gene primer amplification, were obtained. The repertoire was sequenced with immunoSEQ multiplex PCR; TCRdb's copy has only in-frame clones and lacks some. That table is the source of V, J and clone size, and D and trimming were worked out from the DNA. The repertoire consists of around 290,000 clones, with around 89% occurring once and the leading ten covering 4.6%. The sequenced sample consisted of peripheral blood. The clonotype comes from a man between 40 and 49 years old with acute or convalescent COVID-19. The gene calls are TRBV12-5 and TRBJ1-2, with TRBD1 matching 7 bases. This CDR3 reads CASGSTGPNYGYTF. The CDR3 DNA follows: TGTGCTAGTGGTTCGACAGGGCCTAACTATGGCTACACCTTC.